This T cell receptor beta chain was identified during a study of blood T cell repertoires in COVID-19. Across the study: COVID-19 samples collected from the United States, Italy and Spain covered acute and convalescent phases. T cells, B-cell-depleted T cells, or PBMCs provided the cDNA or gDNA that served as material.

In the original analysis: Amplification from reference gene primers served as the basis for estimated nucleated cell counts. Sequenced by immunoSEQ multiplex PCR; TCRdb stores in-frame clones only, minus some. For V, J and clone size, that table is used; D and trimming come from the DNA. The sample lists about 220,000 clones; approximately 82% were seen once. From germline, CDR1 is LGHNA and CDR2 YSLEER. This CDR3 has 15 residues. V was trimmed by 1 base and J by 5 bases, leaving 11 bases between them. The sequenced material came from peripheral blood. The clonotype comes from a man in his fifties or sixties with active or convalescent COVID-19. This chain links TRBV4-3 with TRBJ2-2; TRBD1 is a possible D gene (6 bases). The chain's CDR3 is CASSQVRQDTGELFF. DNA of the CDR3: TGCGCCAGCAGCCAAGTCAGACAGGATACCGGGGAGCTGTTTTTT.